The clone carrying this TCR beta chain was found a few times. TCRdb keeps only in-frame clones here, not all; method: immunoSEQ multiplex PCR. The sample yields some 200,000 clones, approximately 75% seen once. This sample stems from a study of cytotoxic CD8 clonotypes in ibrutinib-treated CLL. The source is a human donor with chronic lymphocytic leukemia. The sample was PBMCs, taken after 12 months of ibrutinib treatment.

The CDR3: CASSQNLNTEAFF. CDR3 sequence (DNA): TGTGCCAGCAGCCAAAACCTGAACACTGAAGCTTTCTTT. The V gene is TRBV14, the J gene TRBJ1-1; no clear D. CDR1 SGHDN and CDR2 FVKESK come from the germline V gene. Trimming removed 2 bases at V and 0 bases at J, with 4 bases between. The CDR3 runs 13 residues.